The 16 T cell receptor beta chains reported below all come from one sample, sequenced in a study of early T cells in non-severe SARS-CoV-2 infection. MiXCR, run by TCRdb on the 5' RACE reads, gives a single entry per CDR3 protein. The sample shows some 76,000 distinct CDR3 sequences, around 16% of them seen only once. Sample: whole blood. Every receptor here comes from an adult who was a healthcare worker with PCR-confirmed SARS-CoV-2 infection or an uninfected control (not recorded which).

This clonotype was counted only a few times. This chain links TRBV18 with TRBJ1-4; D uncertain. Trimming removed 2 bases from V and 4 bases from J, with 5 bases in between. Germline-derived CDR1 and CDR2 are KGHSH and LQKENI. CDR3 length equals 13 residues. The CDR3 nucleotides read TGTGCCAGCTCACCAAGCCTTAATGAAAAACTGTTTTTT. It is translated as CASSPSLNEKLFF.

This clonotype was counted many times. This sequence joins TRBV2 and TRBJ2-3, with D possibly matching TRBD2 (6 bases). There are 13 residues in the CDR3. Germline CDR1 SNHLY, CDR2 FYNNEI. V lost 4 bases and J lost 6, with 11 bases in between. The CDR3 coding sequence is TGTGCCAGCAGTGTGAATCGGGGGGATACGCAGTATTTT. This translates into CASSVNRGDTQYF.

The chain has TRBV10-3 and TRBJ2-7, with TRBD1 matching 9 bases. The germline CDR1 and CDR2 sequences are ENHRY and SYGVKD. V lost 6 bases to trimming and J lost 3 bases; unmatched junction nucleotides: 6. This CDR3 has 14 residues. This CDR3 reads CAISTGQGSYEQYF. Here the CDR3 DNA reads TGTGCCATCAGCACGGGACAGGGCAGCTACGAGCAGTACTTC.

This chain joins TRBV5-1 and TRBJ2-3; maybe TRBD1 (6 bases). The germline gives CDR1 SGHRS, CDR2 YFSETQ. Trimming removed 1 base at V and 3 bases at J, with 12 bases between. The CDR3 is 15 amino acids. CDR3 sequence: CASSLTGPPTDTQYF. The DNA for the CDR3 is TGCGCCAGCAGCTTGACAGGGCCCCCAACAGATACGCAGTATTTT.

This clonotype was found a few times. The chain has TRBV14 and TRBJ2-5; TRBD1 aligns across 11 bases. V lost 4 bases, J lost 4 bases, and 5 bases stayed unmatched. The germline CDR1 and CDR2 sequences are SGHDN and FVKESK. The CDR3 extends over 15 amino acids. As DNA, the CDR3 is TGTGCCAGCAGCCCGGACAGGGGGCGTAGAGAGACCCAGTACTTC. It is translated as CASSPDRGRRETQYF.

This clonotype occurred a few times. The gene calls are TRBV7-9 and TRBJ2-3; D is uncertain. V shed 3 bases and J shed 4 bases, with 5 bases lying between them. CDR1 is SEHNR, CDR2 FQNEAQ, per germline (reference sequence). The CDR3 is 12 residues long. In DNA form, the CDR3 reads TGTGCCAGCAGCTTTCGTGCAGATACGCAGTATTTT. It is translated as CASSFRADTQYF.

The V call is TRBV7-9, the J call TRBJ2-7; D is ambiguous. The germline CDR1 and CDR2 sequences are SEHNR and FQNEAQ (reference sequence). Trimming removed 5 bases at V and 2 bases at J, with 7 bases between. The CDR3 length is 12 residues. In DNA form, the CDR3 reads TGTGCCAGCAGCCTATTGGCCTACGAGCAGTACTTC. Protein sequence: CASSLLAYEQYF.

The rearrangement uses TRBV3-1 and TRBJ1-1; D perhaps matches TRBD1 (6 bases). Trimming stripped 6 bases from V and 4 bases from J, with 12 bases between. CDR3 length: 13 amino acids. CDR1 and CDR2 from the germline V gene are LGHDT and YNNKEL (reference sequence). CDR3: CASSRPRGTEAFF. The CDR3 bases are TGTGCCAGCAGTCGACCCAGGGGCACTGAAGCTTTCTTT.

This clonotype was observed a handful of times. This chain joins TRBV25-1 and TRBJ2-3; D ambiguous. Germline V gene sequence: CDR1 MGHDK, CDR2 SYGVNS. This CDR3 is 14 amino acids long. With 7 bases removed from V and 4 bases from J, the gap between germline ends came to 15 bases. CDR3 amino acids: CASTDRFSPDTQYF. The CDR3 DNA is TGTGCCAGCACCGACCGGTTCAGTCCAGATACGCAGTATTTT.

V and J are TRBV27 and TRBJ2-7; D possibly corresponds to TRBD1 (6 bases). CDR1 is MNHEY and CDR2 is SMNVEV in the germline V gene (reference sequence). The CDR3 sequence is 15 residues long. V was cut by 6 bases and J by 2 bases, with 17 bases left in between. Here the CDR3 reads CASSSRQAMAYEQYF. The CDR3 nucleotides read TGTGCCAGCAGCTCCAGACAGGCCATGGCCTACGAGCAGTACTTC.

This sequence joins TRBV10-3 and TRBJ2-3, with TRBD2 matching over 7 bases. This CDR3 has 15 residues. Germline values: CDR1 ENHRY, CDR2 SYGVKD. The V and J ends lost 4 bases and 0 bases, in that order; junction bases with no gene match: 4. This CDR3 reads CAISGAGESTDTQYF. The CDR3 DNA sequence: TGTGCCATCAGTGGGGCGGGGGAGAGCACAGATACGCAGTATTTT.

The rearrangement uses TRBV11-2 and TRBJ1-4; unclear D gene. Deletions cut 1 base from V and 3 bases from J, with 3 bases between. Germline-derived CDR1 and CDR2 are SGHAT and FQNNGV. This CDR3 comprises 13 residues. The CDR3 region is CASSLGSNEKLFF. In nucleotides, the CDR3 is TGTGCCAGCAGCTTAGGGTCTAATGAAAAACTGTTTTTT. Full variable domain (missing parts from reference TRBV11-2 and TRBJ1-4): EAGVAQSPRYKIIEKRQSVAFWCNPISGHATLYWYQQILGQGPKLLIQFQNNGVVDDSQLPKDRFSAERLKGVDSTLKIQPAKLEDSAVYLCASSLGSNEKLFFGSGTQLSVL.

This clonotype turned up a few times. In nucleotides, the CDR3 is TGTGCCAGTAGTATGGGCTTCGGAGGGGGCGCTTCTGGGGCCAACGTCCTGACTTTC. Protein sequence: CASSMGFGGGASGANVLTF. V gene TRBV19 combines with J gene TRBJ2-6; D is perhaps TRBD1 (7 bases). The CDR3 length is 19 residues. V was pared by 3 bases and J by 1 base, with 19 bases between. CDR1 is LNHDA, CDR2 SQIVND, per germline (reference sequence).

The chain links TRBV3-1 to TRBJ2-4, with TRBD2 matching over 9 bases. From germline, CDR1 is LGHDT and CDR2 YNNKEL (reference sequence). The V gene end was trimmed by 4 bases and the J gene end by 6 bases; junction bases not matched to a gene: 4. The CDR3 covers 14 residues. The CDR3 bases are TGTGCCAGCAGCCTTGTGGGACTAGCAAACATTCAGTACTTC. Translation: CASSLVGLANIQYF.

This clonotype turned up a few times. CDR3 coding DNA: TGTGCCACGGACAATTACAATGAGCAGTTCTTC. Amino acids: CATDNYNEQFF. The rearrangement joins TRBV24-1 to TRBJ2-1; D is perhaps TRBD1 (5 bases). V was shortened by 10 bases and J by 4 bases, with 7 bases between the two germline ends. CDR3 length equals 11 residues. CDR1 and CDR2 from the germline V gene are KGHDR and SFDVKD.

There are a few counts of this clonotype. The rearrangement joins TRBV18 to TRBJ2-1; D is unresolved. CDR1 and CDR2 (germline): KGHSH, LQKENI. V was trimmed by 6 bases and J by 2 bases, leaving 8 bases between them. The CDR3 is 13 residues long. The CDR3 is CASSLGAYNEQFF. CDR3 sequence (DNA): TGTGCCAGCTCGCTTGGCGCCTACAATGAGCAGTTCTTC.